This T cell receptor (beta chain) originates from a study of T-cell reconstitution after alpha-beta-depleted transplantation in children. For this clonotype: The junction departs from the called germline gene at one end, perhaps through a read error.

For TCRbeta, the library was prepared with unique molecular identifiers. TCRdb fed the PCR reads into MiXCR, producing one record per CDR3 protein. The sample carries some 200,000 distinct CDR3 sequences, approximately 15% recorded once. The CDR3 extends over 13 amino acids. Per the germline V gene, CDR1 is DFQATT and CDR2 is SNEGSKA (reference sequence). The receptor comes from a human donor who donated a stem cell graft to a child with acute lymphoblastic leukemia. Sample: PBMCs from the stem cell graft donor, taken from the stem cell graft. V gene TRBV20-1 combines with J gene TRBJ1-1, with D uncertain. CDR3 residues: CSAILRRNTEAFF. DNA of the CDR3: TGCAGTGCTATTCTCAGGAGGAACACTGAAGCTTTCTTC.